This T cell receptor (beta chain) came from a study of T-cell memory formation after mild COVID-19. In the study overall: Largely donor-specific TCR clusters were found.

Broader study findings: Some responding clones appeared in pre-infection memory, suggesting cross-reactive memory joined. Mainly in CM and EM were contracting CD4+ clones; CD8+ were in EMRA.

TCRdb used MiXCR to reprocess the 5' RACE reads, holding one entry per CDR3 protein. The sample has 450,000 to 700,000 distinct CDR3 sequences, about a sixth seen once; the top ten hold about 12%. This clonotype was seen only once. Its antigen is not known. CDR1 is SEHNR and CDR2 is FQNEAQ in the germline V gene (reference sequence). This CDR3 is 15 amino acids long. V shed 3 bases, J shed 5 bases, and the junction held 4 bases outside the gene matches. Sequences were obtained from PBMCs or a T cell subset sorted from them (not recorded which). The TCR comes from an adult woman who had mild COVID-19 (a few samples of this study predate the infection). Cell type and time point are not known. This chain joins TRBV7-9 and TRBJ1-4; 9 nucleotides align to TRBD1. Written as DNA, the CDR3 is TGTGCCAGCAGCTTGAACAGGGGGCAAAATGAAAAACTGTTTTTT. Encoded protein: CASSLNRGQNEKLFF.